The clone carrying this T cell receptor (beta chain) was seen ten or more times. Its antigen is unidentified. The source of the sample is a study of blood T cells in healthy people across ages. Study-wide results and limits: Diversity estimates drawn from one million T cells were deemed underestimates.

This CDR3 comprises 19 residues. Donors were healthy Caucasian individuals from Russia aged about 6 to 90. Then a second PCR, running about 6 to 12 cycles, was carried out with a sample-barcoded 5' primer and a J-beta primer mix. Each cDNA molecule received a tag from a template-switch adaptor that had 12 random nucleotides. All samples gave at least 2.5 million CDR3-containing paired-end reads. TCRdb ran MiXCR on the 5' RACE reads and lists one entry per CDR3 protein. The repertoire has about 1.6 million distinct CDR3 sequences, 30% to 40% of them found once; the top ten carry 11%. The sample consisted of blood. The sequence came from a woman in her thirties in good health. The rearrangement uses TRBV21-1 and TRBJ2-6; the table's D gene call, TRBD1, was not cross checked with the DNA. TRBV21-1 is marked as a pseudogene. Written as DNA, the CDR3 is TGTGCCAGCAGCAAAGGTTGGGCAGGGTTTTCCGCTGGGGCCAACGTCCTGACTTTC. Residues: CASSKGWAGFSAGANVLTF.